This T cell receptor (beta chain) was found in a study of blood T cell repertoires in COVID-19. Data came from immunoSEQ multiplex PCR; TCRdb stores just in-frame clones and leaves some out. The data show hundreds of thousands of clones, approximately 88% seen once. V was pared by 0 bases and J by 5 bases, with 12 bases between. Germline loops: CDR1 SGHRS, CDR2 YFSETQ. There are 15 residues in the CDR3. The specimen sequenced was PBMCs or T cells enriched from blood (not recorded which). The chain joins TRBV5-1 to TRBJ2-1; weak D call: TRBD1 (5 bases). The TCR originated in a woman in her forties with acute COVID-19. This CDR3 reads CASSLEAGPNNEQFF. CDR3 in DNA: TGCGCCAGCAGCTTGGAGGCAGGGCCCAACAATGAGCAGTTCTTC.